The entry that follows covers one TCR beta chain sequence. After removal of 4 bases from V and 1 base from J, the junction contained 3 bases not matched to a gene. Germline CDR1 is LGHNA and CDR2 is YSLEER. This CDR3 has 14 residues. Random hexamers primed reverse transcription of about 0.45 to 1 ug RNA. TCR beta CDR3 was amplified by immunoSEQ covering 54 Vbeta and 13 Jbeta. TCRdb reanalysed the immunoSEQ multiplex PCR reads using MiXCR and keeps one entry per CDR3 protein. The sample has under 200,000 distinct CDR3 sequences; around 95% are singletons. The data are from a study of CD8 T cells in Susac syndrome.

V usage is TRBV4-3 and J usage is TRBJ1-1; 7 bases are shared with TRBD1. Sequencing was carried out using CD4+ T cells from PBMCs. This clonotype was obtained from a human donor in good health. The CDR3 DNA reads as TGCGCCAGCAGCCCAGGGACAGAGAACACTGAAGCTTTCTTT. It specifies CASSPGTENTEAFF.